Listed here are 21 T cell receptor beta chains from one sample, sequenced in a study of T cell repertoires in cytomegalovirus infection. Each CDR3 protein is one row after TCRdb ran MiXCR on the reads. The sample contains around 310,000 distinct CDR3 sequences, roughly 16% of which appear only once. Input material: PBMCs. These TCRs come from a human donor in good health (CMV status not recorded). Some clones in this sample may be carry-over from other donors' samples.

The gene calls are TRBV5-5 and TRBJ2-5; D could derive from TRBD1 or TRBD2 (5 bases each). Trimming shortened V by 2 bases and J by 5 bases, and 16 bases separated the two germline ends. The CDR3 has 15 residues. Germline V gene sequence: CDR1 SGHKS, CDR2 YYEKEE (reference sequence). The CDR3 loop reads CASSFPGAGSETQYF. The CDR3 DNA follows: TGTGCCAGCAGCTTCCCCGGGGCAGGGTCCGAGACCCAGTACTTC.

In its sample, this clonotype was seen a few times. The chain uses TRBV7-9 and TRBJ1-5; the D is unclear. The CDR3 length is 15 residues. In germline, CDR1 is SEHNR, CDR2 FQNEAQ (reference sequence). The V gene lost 1 base and the J gene lost 7 bases, with 14 bases spanning the gap. The CDR3 loop is CASSLGDGNGQPQHF. CDR3 nucleotides: TGTGCCAGCAGCTTAGGCGACGGCAATGGACAGCCCCAGCATTTT.

There are many counts of this clonotype. V gene TRBV28 combines with J gene TRBJ2-3; D may correspond to TRBD1 or TRBD2 (5 bases each). The germline CDR1 and CDR2 sequences are MDHEN and SYDVKM. Trimming shortened V by 2 bases and J by 4 bases, and 13 bases separated the two germline ends. The CDR3 is 15 residues long. CDR3 DNA: TGTGCCAGCAGTTTAACCGGGGTACAGGCAGATACGCAGTATTTT. As protein: CASSLTGVQADTQYF.

This clonotype was recorded many times. This sequence joins TRBV7-2 and TRBJ1-4, with no clear D. The CDR3 totals 15 residues. V was trimmed by 4 bases and J by 8 bases, leaving 17 bases between them. Germline V lookup: CDR1 SGHTA, CDR2 FQGNSA. The CDR3 reads CASSSRSGSEEKLFF. The CDR3 DNA follows: TGTGCCAGCAGCTCACGGAGCGGGTCGGAGGAAAAACTGTTTTTT.

The rearrangement links TRBV6-2 or TRBV6-3 to TRBJ2-1; D perhaps matches TRBD1 (5 bases). Per the germline V gene, CDR1 is MNHEY and CDR2 is SVGEGT. This CDR3 has 15 amino acids. The CDR3 sequence is CAKTYRIWDYNEQFF. For the CDR3, the DNA is TGTGCAAAAACCTACAGGATTTGGGACTACAATGAGCAGTTCTTC.

The sample holds many counts of this clonotype. This sequence joins TRBV7-2 and TRBJ1-6; the D gene is possibly TRBD1 (5 bases). The CDR3 covers 17 residues. V lost 5 bases and J lost 0, with 14 bases in between. Germline V gene lookup returns CDR1 SGHTA and CDR2 FQGNSA. As DNA, the CDR3 is TGTGCCAGCAGCCTGACAGTACCCAGCTCCTATAATTCACCCCTCCACTTT. It yields the protein CASSLTVPSSYNSPLHF.

The gene calls are TRBV28 and TRBJ1-1, with D unresolved. The length of the CDR3 is 14 residues. Germline V lookup: CDR1 MDHEN, CDR2 SYDVKM. V was cut by 5 bases and J by 7 bases, with 17 bases left in between. The CDR3 spells CASSPPPLGGEAFF. The CDR3 coding sequence is TGTGCCAGCAGTCCCCCCCCGTTAGGTGGTGAAGCTTTCTTT. Supplemented by reference TRBV28 and TRBJ1-1, the full variable domain reads DVKVTQSSRYLVKRTGEKVFLECVQDMDHENMFWYRQDPGLGLRLIYFSYDVKMKEKGDIPEGYSVSREKKERFSLILESASTNQTSMYLCASSPPPLGGEAFFGQGTRLTVV.

V gene TRBV4-3 combines with J gene TRBJ2-2; 9 bases match TRBD2. V gave up 4 bases and J gave up 7 bases; unmatched junction bases: 13. The CDR3 runs to 17 residues. In germline, CDR1 is LGHNA, CDR2 YSLEER. Here the CDR3 DNA reads TGCGCCAGCAGCCCTCGCGGGGGGGCGGGCGTCGGCGGGGAGCTGTTTTTT. It translates to CASSPRGGAGVGGELFF.

This chain connects TRBV12-3 or TRBV12-4 to TRBJ2-7; perhaps D is TRBD1 or TRBD2 (5 bases each). The V end lost 6 bases, the J end lost 2 bases, and 17 bases lay between the germline ends. The CDR3 loop spans 15 amino acids. The CDR3 spells CASRDSGRMPYEQYF. CDR3 DNA: TGTGCCAGCAGAGACTCAGGGAGAATGCCCTACGAGCAGTACTTC.

The chain is built from TRBV28 and TRBJ2-1; D assignment may be TRBD1 or TRBD2 (5 bases each). Germline values: CDR1 MDHEN, CDR2 SYDVKM. Trimming took off 6 bases at V and 10 bases at J, with 19 bases between the two ends. CDR3 length equals 14 residues. In DNA, the CDR3 is TGTGCCAGCAGCTCGACGGCAGGGAGCGACGAGCAGTTCTTC. It specifies CASSSTAGSDEQFF.

This chain links TRBV28 with TRBJ2-1, with D possibly being TRBD1 (6 bases). The CDR3 has 13 residues. Looked up from germline, CDR1 is MDHEN and CDR2 is SYDVKM. The ends were cut back, 6 bases at V and 5 bases at J, with 11 bases in the middle. The CDR3 DNA reads as TGTGCCAGCAGGGGGGCCCGGAACAATGAGCAGTTCTTC. This translates into CASRGARNNEQFF.

This clonotype showed up many times. The rearrangement links TRBV6-5 to TRBJ1-1; 7 positions agree with TRBD1. The germline V gene encodes CDR1 MNHEY and CDR2 SVGAGI. The CDR3 runs to 15 residues. The V and J ends lost 7 bases and 2 bases, in that order; junction bases with no gene match: 10. CDR3 loop: CASNPDRARNTEAFF. The CDR3 DNA reads TGTGCCAGCAACCCTGACAGGGCCCGAAACACTGAAGCTTTCTTT.

CDR3 nucleotides: TGTGCCAGCAGTTATAGGAGCACAGATACGCAGTATTTT. Its protein is CASSYRSTDTQYF. The chain links TRBV6-1 to TRBJ2-3; D is ambiguous. Germline CDR1 MNHNS, CDR2 SASEGT. Trimming stripped 5 bases from V and 0 bases from J, with 6 bases between. CDR3 size: 13 residues.

The J gene is TRBJ1-5, the V gene TRBV28; a possible D gene is TRBD1 (5 bases). The CDR3 covers 17 residues. CDR1 is MDHEN, CDR2 SYDVKM, per germline. The V and J ends lost 5 bases and 4 bases respectively, with 21 bases between them. CDR3 DNA: TGTGCCAGCAGTATGGCAGGGATCGAAGCCCTGAATCAGCCCCAGCATTTT. This sequence encodes CASSMAGIEALNQPQHF.

The J gene is TRBJ2-7, the V gene TRBV7-6; D is unresolved. The V end was cut by 2 bases, the J end by 0 bases, with 8 bases between. CDR1 and CDR2 from the germline V gene are SGHVS and FNYEAQ. The CDR3 extends over 14 amino acids. CDR3 nucleotides: TGTGCCAGCAGCTTACAGGAGATCTCCTACGAGCAGTACTTC. Its translation: CASSLQEISYEQYF.

This clonotype was observed many times. V and J are TRBV12-3 or TRBV12-4 and TRBJ1-5; tentatively, D is TRBD1 (5 bases). Trimming removed 3 bases at V and 4 bases at J, with 10 bases between. This CDR3 has 14 residues. As DNA, the CDR3 is TGTGCCAGCAGTTTGTGGGACCAAAATCAGCCCCAGCATTTT. Translation gives CASSLWDQNQPQHF.

The J gene is TRBJ1-2, the V gene TRBV6-5; D call uncertain. In germline, CDR1 is MNHEY, CDR2 SVGAGI. CDR3 length equals 14 residues. Trimming took off 0 bases at V and 8 bases at J, with 13 bases between the two ends. The CDR3 loop is CASSYSRPSTGYTF. The DNA for the CDR3 is TGTGCCAGCAGTTACTCCCGCCCTTCCACGGGCTACACCTTC.

This clonotype was observed a few times. V and J are TRBV7-2 and TRBJ2-5; possible D gene TRBD2, 6 bases. The germline V and J ends were trimmed by 2 bases and 2 bases, with 9 bases remaining between them. The CDR3 has 14 amino acids. Germline V gene sequence: CDR1 SGHTA, CDR2 FQGNSA. This CDR3 is CASSLRDFQETQYF. CDR3 coding DNA: TGTGCCAGCAGCTTAAGGGACTTTCAAGAGACCCAGTACTTC. The full variable domain, rest sourced from reference TRBV7-2 and TRBJ2-5, is GAGVSQSPSNKVTEKGKDVELRCDPISGHTALYWYRQSLGQGLEFLIYFQGNSAPDKSGLPSDRFSAERTGGSVSTLTIQRTQQEDSAVYLCASSLRDFQETQYFGPGTRLLVL.

This clonotype was seen at least ten times. The chain employs TRBV12-3 or TRBV12-4 and TRBJ1-1; no definite D call. V lost 4 bases and J lost 2, with 8 bases in between. The CDR3 loop spans 13 amino acids. The CDR3 nucleotides read TGTGCCAGCAGTTATACAGAAAACACTGAAGCTTTCTTT. This encodes CASSYTENTEAFF.

This clonotype was picked up a small number of times. The J gene is TRBJ2-1, the V gene TRBV11-2, with no clear D. Germline V gene lookup returns CDR1 SGHAT and CDR2 FQNNGV. Between the trimmed V and J ends, which lost 1 base and 6 bases, there was a span of 13 bases. This CDR3 contains 15 residues. The CDR3 is CASSLGLAGLNEQFF. CDR3 coding DNA: TGTGCCAGCAGCTTAGGCCTCGCCGGCCTCAATGAGCAGTTCTTC.

V gene TRBV7-3 combines with J gene TRBJ2-3; 7 nucleotides agree with TRBD2. Germline CDR1 reads SGHTA; CDR2 reads FQGTGA. The trim removed 4 bases at V and 5 bases at J, leaving 12 bases unmatched. The CDR3 covers 16 residues. The CDR3 DNA reads as TGTGCCAGCAGCTCATGGGGGAGGGGTAATGGAGATACGCAGTATTTT. It encodes CASSSWGRGNGDTQYF.